Included here is one T cell receptor beta chain sequence, with context. The antigen is undetermined. The CDR3 has 13 amino acids. With 4 bases removed from V and 1 base from J, the gap between germline ends came to 7 bases. Germline-derived CDR1 and CDR2 are SGHAT and FQNNGV. These data originate in a study of cytomegalovirus exposure and HLA in healthy donors. Profiled with immunoSEQ multiplex PCR; TCRdb holds only in-frame clones, not every one. The sample has 100,000 or so clones, approximately 94% seen once. Study findings and constraints: Researchers catalogued some 160 TCR beta chains as cytomegalovirus-associated.

This clonotype was obtained from a woman under 30 in good health and CMV-seronegative. The specimen sequenced was PBMCs. The V gene is TRBV11-2, the J gene TRBJ1-1; D is ambiguous. The CDR3 DNA reads TGTGCCAGCAGCTCTCAGGCGAACACTGAAGCTTTCTTT. Encoded protein: CASSSQANTEAFF.